This T cell receptor (beta chain) was found in a study of response to subunit inactivated influenza vaccine. TCRdb reprocessed the RT-PCR reads via MiXCR and lists one record per CDR3 protein. The profile shows about 540,000 distinct CDR3 sequences, around 25% of them singletons. A further study also used this sample, focusing on T cells expressing NK-cell markers. That paper states: The cDNA for TCR beta came from 5'RACE template switching with UMIs. Sorted T-cell subsets CD3+CD56+NKG2C+, CD3+CD56+NKG2C- and CD3+CD56-NKG2C+ were TCR beta-sequenced. One of the eight sequenced donors was seronegative, whereas the other seven were HCMV-seropositive. In a handful of donors, dominant NKG2C+ clonotypes were roughly 1.0-7.0% of CD8+ T cells.

The sequencing used CD4+ T cells sorted from PBMCs, collected about 12 days after vaccination. The sequence derives from a man between 45 and 60 years old who received an inactivated influenza vaccine.

The CDR3 region has the DNA TGTGCCAGCAGCATAAACAGGGATCGGGAGCAGTACTTC. Amino acid sequence: CASSINRDREQYF. The gene calls are TRBV7-9 and TRBJ2-7; maybe TRBD1 (6 bases). Germline V CDR1 and CDR2: SEHNR, FQNEAQ (reference sequence). The ends were cut back, 5 bases at V and 7 bases at J, with 15 bases in the middle. The CDR3 covers 13 residues.